Shown below are 2 T cell receptor beta chains from a single sample sequenced in a study of cytomegalovirus exposure and HLA in healthy donors. Generated by immunoSEQ multiplex PCR, the TCRdb table keeps only in-frame clones and is missing some. The table shows about 82,000 clones, with 93% occurring only once. Sequenced: PBMCs. Receptor source: a man aged 18-30 years in good health and CMV-seronegative.

This clone was recorded a few times. The V gene is TRBV6-6, the J gene TRBJ2-5; D possibly corresponds to TRBD2 (6 bases). CDR3 size: 12 residues. CDR1 MNHNY and CDR2 SVGAGI come from the germline V gene (reference sequence). V was trimmed by 5 bases and J by 4 bases, leaving 8 bases between them. CDR3 region: CASSPGGETQYF. CDR3 nucleotides: TGTGCCAGCAGTCCCGGGGGAGAGACCCAGTACTTC.

The rearrangement joins TRBV5-1 to TRBJ2-5, with 9 bases matching TRBD2. V trimming: 3 bases; J trimming: 5 bases; junction bases outside the gene matches: 17. CDR3 length: 18 residues. Looked up from germline, CDR1 is SGHRS and CDR2 is YFSETQ. The CDR3 region has the DNA TGCGCCAGCAGCTCCGGCTTCCTCATAGCGGGGGAGAGGGAGACCCAGTACTTC. Protein sequence: CASSSGFLIAGERETQYF.